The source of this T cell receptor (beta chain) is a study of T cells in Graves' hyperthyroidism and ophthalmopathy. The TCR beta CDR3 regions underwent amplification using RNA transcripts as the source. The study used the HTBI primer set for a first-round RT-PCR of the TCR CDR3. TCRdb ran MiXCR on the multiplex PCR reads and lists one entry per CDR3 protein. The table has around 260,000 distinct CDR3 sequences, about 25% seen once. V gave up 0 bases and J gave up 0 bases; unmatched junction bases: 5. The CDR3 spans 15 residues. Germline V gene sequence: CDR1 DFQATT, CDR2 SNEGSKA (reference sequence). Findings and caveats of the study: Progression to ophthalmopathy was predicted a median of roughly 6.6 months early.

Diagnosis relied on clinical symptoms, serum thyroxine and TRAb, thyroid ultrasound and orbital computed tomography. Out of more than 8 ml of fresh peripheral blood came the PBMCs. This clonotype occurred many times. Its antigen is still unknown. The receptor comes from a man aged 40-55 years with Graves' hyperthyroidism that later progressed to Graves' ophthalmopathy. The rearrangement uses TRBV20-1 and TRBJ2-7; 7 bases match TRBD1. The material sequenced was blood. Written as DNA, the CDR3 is TGCAGTGCTAGAGATAGACAGGGCACCTCCTACGAGCAGTACTTC. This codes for CSARDRQGTSYEQYF.